The 18 T cell receptor beta chains presented below share a single source sample, sequenced in a study of neurological immune-mediated disorders. One entry per CDR3 protein results from TCRdb running MiXCR on the 5' RACE reads. In the table there are roughly 62,000 distinct CDR3 sequences, less than 6% of which are singletons. Sequences were obtained from PBMCs. The receptors were sampled from a woman aged 45-65 years with multiple sclerosis.

This clonotype was seen ten or more times. V usage is TRBV7-2 and J usage is TRBJ2-7, with D possibly being TRBD1 (5 bases). Deletions cut 3 bases from V and 1 base from J, with 13 bases between. Germline V gene lookup returns CDR1 SGHTA and CDR2 FQGNSA. The CDR3 totals 15 residues. The DNA of the CDR3 is TGTGCCAGCAGCTTTAGCCCCAGGACATCCTACGAGCAGTACTTC. Amino acid sequence: CASSFSPRTSYEQYF. Supplemented by reference TRBV7-2 and TRBJ2-7, the full variable domain reads GAGVSQSPSNKVTEKGKDVELRCDPISGHTALYWYRQSLGQGLEFLIYFQGNSAPDKSGLPSDRFSAERTGGSVSTLTIQRTQQEDSAVYLCASSFSPRTSYEQYFGPGTRLTVT.

The chain combines TRBV27 with TRBJ1-1; 7 nucleotides match TRBD1. Trimming at V came to 2 bases and at J to 4 bases, leaving 4 bases not matched to a gene. There are 14 residues in the CDR3. CDR1 MNHEY and CDR2 SMNVEV come from the germline V gene (reference sequence). The CDR3 nucleotides are TGTGCCAGCAGTTTAAATCGGGACAGCACTGAAGCTTTCTTT. This sequence encodes CASSLNRDSTEAFF.

This clonotype was seen repeatedly, ten times or more. This chain uses TRBV5-6 with TRBJ2-1, with D perhaps TRBD2 (6 bases). The CDR3 is made up of 16 amino acids. Germline CDR1 is SGHDT and CDR2 is YYEEEE. Trimming took off 1 base at V and 7 bases at J, with 18 bases between the two ends. The CDR3 coding sequence is TGTGCCAGCAGCTTGAGGGTGGGGGGTTTAATAAATGAGCAGTTCTTC. Its protein product is CASSLRVGGLINEQFF.

This clonotype was picked up many times. The CDR3 DNA reads as TGCAGTGCTAGGTCCTGGGAGGACGAGACCCAGTACTTC. Protein product: CSARSWEDETQYF. This chain joins TRBV20-1 and TRBJ2-5; perhaps TRBD2 as D (6 bases). Germline lookup yields CDR1 DFQATT and CDR2 SNEGSKA (reference sequence). The CDR3 is 13 amino acids. Trimming removed 3 bases from V and 5 bases from J, with 13 bases in between.

The sample holds many counts of this clonotype. The rearrangement joins TRBV7-9 to TRBJ1-1; D is ambiguous. CDR1 is SEHNR and CDR2 is FQNEAQ in the germline V gene (reference sequence). V was clipped by 4 bases and J by 4 bases, with 13 bases between them. This CDR3 has 14 amino acids. CDR3 region: CASSSGLPGTEAFF. CDR3 DNA: TGTGCCAGCAGCTCCGGACTGCCGGGCACTGAAGCTTTCTTT.

This clonotype was counted many times. This sequence joins TRBV7-6 and TRBJ1-5, with D tentatively TRBD1 (5 bases). This CDR3 has 13 amino acids. With 3 bases removed from V and 7 bases from J, the gap between germline ends came to 10 bases. Germline V gene lookup returns CDR1 SGHVS and CDR2 FNYEAQ. The CDR3 loop is CASSLGGGQPQHF. In DNA form, the CDR3 reads TGTGCCAGCAGCTTGGGTGGGGGACAGCCCCAGCATTTT.

The rearrangement joins TRBV4-1 to TRBJ1-4, with D uncertain. V lost 4 bases and J lost 5, with 8 bases in between. This CDR3 spans 13 amino acids. Per the germline V gene, CDR1 is MGHRA and CDR2 is YSYEKL. CDR3 protein: CASSRVRNEKLFF. CDR3 nucleotide sequence: TGCGCCAGCAGCCGAGTTCGGAATGAAAAACTGTTTTTT.

This clonotype has ten or more counts. This sequence joins TRBV12-3 or TRBV12-4 and TRBJ2-7; unclear D gene. The ends were cut back, 2 bases at V and 4 bases at J, with 12 bases in the middle. The CDR3 length is 14 residues. The CDR3 sequence is CASSLSVTPYEQYF. The CDR3 DNA reads as TGTGCCAGCAGTTTAAGTGTGACACCTTACGAGCAGTACTTC.

V and J are TRBV3-1 and TRBJ2-2, with D unclear. Germline CDR1 and CDR2: LGHDT and YNNKEL (reference sequence). This CDR3 is 12 amino acids long. Trimming pared 3 bases from V and 6 bases from J, leaving 5 bases between. The CDR3 DNA reads as TGTGCCAGCAGCCAGGTCCCCGGGGAGCTGTTTTTT. Translating it yields CASSQVPGELFF.

The V gene is TRBV5-1, the J gene TRBJ1-6; D gene ambiguous. V lost 0 bases, J lost 7 bases, and 5 bases lay in between. The CDR3 covers 13 residues. From germline, CDR1 is SGHRS and CDR2 YFSETQ. CDR3 in amino acids: CASSLDQNSPLHF. For the CDR3, the DNA is TGCGCCAGCAGCTTGGATCAGAATTCACCCCTCCACTTT.

This clonotype was found a few times. The chain has TRBV24-1 and TRBJ2-5, with D maybe TRBD2 (5 bases). Trimming pared 3 bases from V and 5 bases from J, leaving 15 bases between. Germline loops: CDR1 KGHDR, CDR2 SFDVKD. There are 15 residues in the CDR3. The CDR3 protein is CATSDNLRPGETQYF. In DNA, the CDR3 is TGTGCCACCAGTGATAACCTACGGCCGGGGGAGACCCAGTACTTC.

Many counts were recorded for this clonotype. J is TRBJ1-5 and V is TRBV10-2, with D perhaps matching TRBD1 (6 bases). CDR1 WSHSY and CDR2 SAAADI come from the germline V gene. The CDR3 covers 13 residues. With 6 bases removed from V and 5 bases from J, the gap between germline ends came to 11 bases. CDR3 residues: CASRQGLDQPQHF. CDR3 nucleotide sequence: TGCGCCAGCAGACAGGGTTTGGATCAGCCCCAGCATTTT.

The rearrangement links TRBV7-9 to TRBJ1-1; D unclear. Germline values: CDR1 SEHNR, CDR2 FQNEAQ (reference sequence). The CDR3 consists of 13 residues. Trimming stripped 3 bases from V and 4 bases from J, with 9 bases between. The CDR3 nucleotides are TGTGCCAGCAGCTTGAGCGGAAGCACTGAAGCTTTCTTT. Amino acids: CASSLSGSTEAFF.

V is TRBV20-1 and J is TRBJ1-2; D unresolved. The V gene lost 0 bases and the J gene lost 4 bases, with 12 bases spanning the gap. This CDR3 region has 14 residues. Germline lookup yields CDR1 DFQATT and CDR2 SNEGSKA (reference sequence). The CDR3 reads CSARDDPDPYGYTF. CDR3 bases: TGCAGTGCTAGAGACGACCCGGACCCCTATGGCTACACCTTC.

This clonotype was seen ten or more times. The rearrangement joins TRBV2 to TRBJ1-6, with D unclear. The CDR3 is 12 residues long. The V end was cut by 7 bases, the J end by 10 bases, with 11 bases between. Per the germline V gene, CDR1 is SNHLY and CDR2 is FYNNEI. The CDR3 region has the DNA TGTGCCAGCACAAGAACCTCATCACCCCTCCACTTT. Translation gives CASTRTSSPLHF. The complete variable domain, with remaining parts taken from reference TRBV2 and TRBJ1-6, reads EPEVTQTPSHQVTQMGQEVILRCVPISNHLYFYWYRQILGQKVEFLVSFYNNEISEKSEIFDDQFSVERPDGSNFTLKIRSTKLEDSAMYFCASTRTSSPLHFGNGTRLTVT.

The CDR3 here is CASSLRGSYEQYF. The CDR3 DNA sequence: TGTGCCAGCAGCTTACGCGGCTCCTACGAGCAGTACTTC. This sequence joins TRBV7-2 and TRBJ2-7; no definite D call. This CDR3 is 13 amino acids long. From germline, CDR1 is SGHTA and CDR2 FQGNSA. V was shortened by 2 bases and J by 0 bases, with 5 bases between the two germline ends.

Worth noting for this clonotype: One end of the junction does not line up with germline, which may come from a read error. The CDR3 spells CSASVEPGANVLTF. Written as DNA, the CDR3 is TGCAGTGCTAGTGTAGAGCCTGGGGCCAACGTCCTTACTTTC. The genes are TRBV20-1 and TRBJ2-6, with D possibly matching TRBD1 (5 bases). Per the germline V gene, CDR1 is DFQATT and CDR2 is SNEGSKA (reference sequence). The CDR3 consists of 14 residues.

This clonotype was counted ten times or more. The J gene is TRBJ1-5, the V gene TRBV10-3; the D gene is possibly TRBD1 (5 bases). V shed 6 bases and J shed 5 bases, with 11 bases lying between them. The CDR3 runs to 13 residues. CDR1 ENHRY and CDR2 SYGVKD come from the germline V gene. Written as DNA, the CDR3 is TGTGCCATCAGGAAGGGACCGGATCAGCCCCAGCATTTT. Translation gives CAIRKGPDQPQHF.